This T cell receptor beta chain was sequenced for a study of T cell responses to AZD1222 COVID-19 vaccine. The assay was immunoSEQ multiplex PCR, and TCRdb's table has in-frame clones only and misses some. The sample has some 140,000 clones, 85% seen once. As concerns this clone: The target antigen is unknown.

With 4 bases clipped from V and 1 base from J, the junction kept 9 bases outside the gene matches. The V gene's germline CDR1 is LGHDT and CDR2 YNNKEL (reference sequence). The CDR3 spans 16 residues. Findings and caveats of the study: Distributed over spike, vaccine-associated CD4 TCRs predominated at 160-218 and 743-854. AZD1222 recipients seropositive at baseline numbered only 5 to 7.

The starting material was peripheral blood, obtained 28 days after the second dose of the MenACWY control vaccine. This TCR was recovered from an adult who received the MenACWY meningococcal vaccine as a control. The chain is built from TRBV3-1 (or the pseudogene TRBV3-2) and TRBJ1-1; TRBD1 agrees at 7 bases. This CDR3 is CASSPTGAIPNTEAFF. The CDR3 DNA reads TGTGCCAGCAGCCCTACAGGGGCCATACCGAACACTGAAGCTTTCTTT.